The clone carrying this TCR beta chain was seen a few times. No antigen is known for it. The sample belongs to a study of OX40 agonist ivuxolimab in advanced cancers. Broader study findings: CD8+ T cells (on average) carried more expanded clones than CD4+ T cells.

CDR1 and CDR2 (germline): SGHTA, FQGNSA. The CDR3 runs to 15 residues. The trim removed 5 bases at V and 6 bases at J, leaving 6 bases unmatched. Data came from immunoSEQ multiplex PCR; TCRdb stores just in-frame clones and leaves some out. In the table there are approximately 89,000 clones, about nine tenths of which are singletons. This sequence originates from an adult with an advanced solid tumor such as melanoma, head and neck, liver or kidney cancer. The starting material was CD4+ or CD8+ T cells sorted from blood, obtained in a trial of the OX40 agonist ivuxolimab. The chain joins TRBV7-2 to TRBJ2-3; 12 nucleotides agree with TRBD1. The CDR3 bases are TGTGCCAGCAGCCGTTCGGGACAGGGGGCGGATACGCAGTATTTT. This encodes CASSRSGQGADTQYF.